Reported below is one T cell receptor beta chain. Clones were read by immunoSEQ multiplex PCR, and TCRdb kept only the in-frame ones, dropping some. The sample records approximately 110,000 clones, about nine tenths being singletons. This record comes from a study of T cell changes during pregnancy in multiple sclerosis. The sample here was peripheral blood, taken after pregnancy. The TCR originated in a female donor with multiple sclerosis, enrolled in a pregnancy study.

CDR3 DNA: TGTGCCAGCAGCCCTAGGGGCGGGGTTAACACCGGGGAGCTGTTTTTT. Translation gives CASSPRGGVNTGELFF. V gene TRBV11-3 combines with J gene TRBJ2-2; weak D call: TRBD2 (6 bases). V gave up 5 bases and J gave up 2 bases, with 15 bases separating them. The germline gives CDR1 SGHNT, CDR2 YENEEA. CDR3 length: 16 residues.